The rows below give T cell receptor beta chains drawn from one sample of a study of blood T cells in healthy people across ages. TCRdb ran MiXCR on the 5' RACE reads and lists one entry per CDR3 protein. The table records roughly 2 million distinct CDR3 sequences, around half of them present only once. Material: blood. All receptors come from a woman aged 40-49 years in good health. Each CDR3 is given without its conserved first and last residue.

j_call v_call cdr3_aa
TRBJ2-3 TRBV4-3 ASSLQEAGPDTQY
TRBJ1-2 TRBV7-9 ASSLSPGRSYGYT
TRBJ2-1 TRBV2 ASEGGPTYNEQF
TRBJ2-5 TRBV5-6 ASSLRPGRYQETQY
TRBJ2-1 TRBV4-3 ASSQSGGSNEQF
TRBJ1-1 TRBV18 ASSPTGRPTHSEAF
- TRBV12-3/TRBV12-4 ASGSSVFDSSYNEQY
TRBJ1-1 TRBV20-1 SAPPQGKNTEAF
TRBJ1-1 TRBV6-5 ASRRDRGSTEAF
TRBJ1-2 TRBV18 ASSPPPGQGDNGHT
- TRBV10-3 AIKEGTPYEQY
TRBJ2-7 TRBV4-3 ASSQDSGLAPYEQY
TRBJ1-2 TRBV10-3 AISEFDRPGYGYT
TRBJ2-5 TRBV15 ATSRGGEQETQY
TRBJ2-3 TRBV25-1 ATSSGGGWADTQY
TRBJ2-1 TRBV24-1 ATSIGGGINEQF
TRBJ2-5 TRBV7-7 ASSLAPRGHRTQY
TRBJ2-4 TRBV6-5 ASSYNRDRAKNIQY
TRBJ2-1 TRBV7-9 ASSLDRAETQF
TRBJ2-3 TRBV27 ASRGLAGGPKDTQY
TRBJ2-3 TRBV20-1 SARDTPGPSTDTQY
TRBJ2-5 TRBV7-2 ASSPRQGRETQY
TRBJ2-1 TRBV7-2 ASSFAMTPTYNEQF
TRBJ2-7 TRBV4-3 ASSQGGVPYEQY
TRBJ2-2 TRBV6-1 ASSALQGSGELF
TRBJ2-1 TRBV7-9 ASSLYKGGPGYNEQF
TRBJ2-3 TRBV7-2 ASSPTSGGAKDTQY
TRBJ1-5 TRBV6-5 ASSWGPAADQPQH
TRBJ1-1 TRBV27 ASKGQVNTEAF
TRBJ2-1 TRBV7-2 ASSLAPGGGQNEQF
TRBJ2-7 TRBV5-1 ASSLGQITYEQY
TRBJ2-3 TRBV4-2 ASSHGGDTDTQY
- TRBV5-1 ASSRDPGGPYEQY
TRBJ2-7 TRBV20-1 SAAQGLHEQY
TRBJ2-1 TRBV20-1 SARGGLAGGSSYNEQF
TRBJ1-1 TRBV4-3 ASSQGLGVNTEAF
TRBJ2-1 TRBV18 ASSPGGNNEQF
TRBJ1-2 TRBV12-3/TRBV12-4 ASTLDPVYGYT
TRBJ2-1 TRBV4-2 ASSPGRGRSYNEQF
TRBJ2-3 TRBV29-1 SVEDGGANTQY
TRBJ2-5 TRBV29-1 SVGTGQEGAQY
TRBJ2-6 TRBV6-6 ASSYDGSSGANVLT
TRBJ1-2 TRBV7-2 ASSSLRGRTGPYGYT
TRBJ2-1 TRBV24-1 ATSDLRLDEQF
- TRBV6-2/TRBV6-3 ASRPGGSYFTYEQY
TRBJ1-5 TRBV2 ASTVSGGGQHNQPQH